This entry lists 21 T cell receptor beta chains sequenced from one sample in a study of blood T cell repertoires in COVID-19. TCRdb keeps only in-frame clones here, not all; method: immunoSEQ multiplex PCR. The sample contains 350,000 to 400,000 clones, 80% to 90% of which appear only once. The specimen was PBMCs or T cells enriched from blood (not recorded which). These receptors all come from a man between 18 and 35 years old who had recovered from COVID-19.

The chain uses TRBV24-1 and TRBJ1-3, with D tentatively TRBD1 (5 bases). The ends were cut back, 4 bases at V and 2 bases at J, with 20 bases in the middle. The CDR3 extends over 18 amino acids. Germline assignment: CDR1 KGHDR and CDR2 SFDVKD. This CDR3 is CATSDPGTQTAAGNTIYF. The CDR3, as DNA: TGTGCCACCAGTGACCCCGGGACTCAGACGGCCGCTGGAAACACCATATATTTT.

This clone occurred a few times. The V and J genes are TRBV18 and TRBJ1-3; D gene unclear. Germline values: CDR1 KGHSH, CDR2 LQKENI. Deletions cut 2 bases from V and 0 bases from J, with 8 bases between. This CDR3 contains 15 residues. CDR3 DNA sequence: TGTGCCAGCTCACCAGACTCAAACTCTGGAAACACCATATATTTT. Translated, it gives CASSPDSNSGNTIYF.

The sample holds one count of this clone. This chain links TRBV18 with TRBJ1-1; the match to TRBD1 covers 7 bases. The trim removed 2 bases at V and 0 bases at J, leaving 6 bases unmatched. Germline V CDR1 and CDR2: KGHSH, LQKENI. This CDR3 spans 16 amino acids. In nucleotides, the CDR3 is TGTGCCAGCTCACCAAGACAGGGTAGACTGAACACTGAAGCTTTCTTT. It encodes CASSPRQGRLNTEAFF.

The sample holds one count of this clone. The CDR3 reads CASTLGTAPYEQYF. CDR3 bases: TGTGCCAGCACCTTGGGGACAGCACCTTACGAGCAGTACTTC. This chain connects TRBV28 to TRBJ2-7; 7 bases are shared with TRBD1. Losses at the gene ends were 7 bases for V and 4 bases for J; bases not matched to a gene: 10. CDR3 length: 14 amino acids. Per germline, CDR1 MDHEN and CDR2 SYDVKM.

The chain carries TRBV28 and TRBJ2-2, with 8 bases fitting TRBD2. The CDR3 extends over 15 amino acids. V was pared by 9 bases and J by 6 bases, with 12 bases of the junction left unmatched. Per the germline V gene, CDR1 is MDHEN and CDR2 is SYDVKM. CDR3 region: CARSTGGPGAGELFF. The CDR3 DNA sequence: TGTGCCAGATCTACGGGGGGGCCAGGGGCCGGGGAGCTGTTTTTT.

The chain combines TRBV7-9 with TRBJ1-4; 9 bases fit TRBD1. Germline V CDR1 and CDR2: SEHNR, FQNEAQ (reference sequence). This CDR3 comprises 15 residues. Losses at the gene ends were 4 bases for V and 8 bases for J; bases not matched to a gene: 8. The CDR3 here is CASSSPGQGGEKLFF. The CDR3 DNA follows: TGTGCCAGCAGCTCGCCGGGACAGGGTGGAGAAAAACTGTTTTTT.

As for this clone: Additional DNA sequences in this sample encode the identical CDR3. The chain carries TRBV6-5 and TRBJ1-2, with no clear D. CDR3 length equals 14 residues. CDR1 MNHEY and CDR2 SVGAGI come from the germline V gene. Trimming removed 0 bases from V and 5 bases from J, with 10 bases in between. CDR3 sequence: CASSYSRAGYGYTF. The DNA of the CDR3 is TGTGCCAGCAGTTACTCGAGGGCTGGTTATGGCTACACCTTC.

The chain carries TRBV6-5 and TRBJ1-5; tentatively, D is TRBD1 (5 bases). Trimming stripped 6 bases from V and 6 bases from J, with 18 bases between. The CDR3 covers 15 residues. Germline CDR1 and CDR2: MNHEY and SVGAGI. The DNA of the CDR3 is TGTGCCAGCAGAGGTTGGCAGGGAAGGGGTCAGCCCCAGCATTTT. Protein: CASRGWQGRGQPQHF.

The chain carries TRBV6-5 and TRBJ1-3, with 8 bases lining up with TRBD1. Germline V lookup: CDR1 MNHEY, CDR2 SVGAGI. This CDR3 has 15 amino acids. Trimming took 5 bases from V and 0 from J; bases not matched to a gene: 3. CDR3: CASSQGALSGNTIYF. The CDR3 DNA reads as TGTGCCAGCAGTCAGGGGGCCCTCTCTGGAAACACCATATATTTT.

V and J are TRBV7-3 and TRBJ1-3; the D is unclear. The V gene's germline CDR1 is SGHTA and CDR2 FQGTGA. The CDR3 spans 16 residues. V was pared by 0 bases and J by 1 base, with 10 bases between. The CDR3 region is CASSLTGGGSGNTIYF. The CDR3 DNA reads TGTGCCAGCAGCTTAACAGGAGGAGGTTCTGGAAACACCATATATTTT.

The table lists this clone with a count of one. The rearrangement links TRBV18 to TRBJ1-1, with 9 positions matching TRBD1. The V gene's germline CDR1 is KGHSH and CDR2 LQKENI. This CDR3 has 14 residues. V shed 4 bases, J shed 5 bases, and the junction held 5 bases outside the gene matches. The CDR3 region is CASSLDRGKTEAFF. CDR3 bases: TGTGCCAGCTCACTGGACAGGGGTAAAACTGAAGCTTTCTTT.

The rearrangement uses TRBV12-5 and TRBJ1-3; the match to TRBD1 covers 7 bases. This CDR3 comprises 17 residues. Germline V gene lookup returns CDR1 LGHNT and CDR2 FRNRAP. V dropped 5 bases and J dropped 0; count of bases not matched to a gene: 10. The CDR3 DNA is TGTGCTAGTGGTGGGCGGACAGGAACTATCTCTGGAAACACCATATATTTT. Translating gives CASGGRTGTISGNTIYF.

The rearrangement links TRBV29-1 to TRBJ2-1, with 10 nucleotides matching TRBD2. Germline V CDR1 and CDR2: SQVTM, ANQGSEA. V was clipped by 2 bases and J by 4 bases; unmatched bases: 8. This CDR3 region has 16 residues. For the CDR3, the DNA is TGCAGCGTTGAAAGCCCCCTAGCGGGGGAGTACAATGAGCAGTTCTTC. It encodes CSVESPLAGEYNEQFF.

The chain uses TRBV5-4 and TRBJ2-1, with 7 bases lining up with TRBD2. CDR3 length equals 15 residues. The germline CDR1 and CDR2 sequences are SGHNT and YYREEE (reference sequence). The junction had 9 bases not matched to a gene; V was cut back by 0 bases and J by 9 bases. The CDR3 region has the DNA TGTGCCAGCAGCTTGGGGGTTGGAGGGGAGGGTGAGCAGTTCTTC. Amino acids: CASSLGVGGEGEQFF.

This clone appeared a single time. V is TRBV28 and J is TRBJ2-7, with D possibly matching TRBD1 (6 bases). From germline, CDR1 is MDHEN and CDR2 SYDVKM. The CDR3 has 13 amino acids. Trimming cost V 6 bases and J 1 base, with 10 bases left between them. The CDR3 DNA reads TGTGCCAGCAGACCCCAGGGGTCCTACGAGCAGTACTTC. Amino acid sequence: CASRPQGSYEQYF.

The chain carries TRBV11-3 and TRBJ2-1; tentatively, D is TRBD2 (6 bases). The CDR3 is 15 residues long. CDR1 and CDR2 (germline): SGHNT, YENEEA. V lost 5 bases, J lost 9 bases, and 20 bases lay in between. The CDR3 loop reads CASSPTGTPGGEQFF. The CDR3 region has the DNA TGTGCCAGCAGCCCGACCGGGACCCCCGGGGGTGAGCAGTTCTTC.

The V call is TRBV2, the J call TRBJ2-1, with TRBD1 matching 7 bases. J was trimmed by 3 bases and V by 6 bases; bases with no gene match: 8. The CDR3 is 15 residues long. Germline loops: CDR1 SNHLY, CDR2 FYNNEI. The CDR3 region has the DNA TGTGCCAGCAGAGCCGGGACAGCCTTCTACAATGAGCAGTTCTTC. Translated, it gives CASRAGTAFYNEQFF.

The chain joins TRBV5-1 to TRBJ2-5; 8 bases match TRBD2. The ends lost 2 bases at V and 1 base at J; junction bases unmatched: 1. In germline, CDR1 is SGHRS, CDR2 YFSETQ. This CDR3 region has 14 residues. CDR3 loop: CASSLTSGQETQYF. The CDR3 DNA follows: TGCGCCAGCAGCTTAACTAGCGGCCAAGAGACCCAGTACTTC.

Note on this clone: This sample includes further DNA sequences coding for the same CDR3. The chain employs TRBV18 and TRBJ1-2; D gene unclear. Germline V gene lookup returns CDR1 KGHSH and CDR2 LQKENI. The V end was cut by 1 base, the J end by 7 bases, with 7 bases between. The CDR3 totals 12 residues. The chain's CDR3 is CASSPREGGYTF. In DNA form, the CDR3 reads TGTGCCAGCTCACCACGTGAGGGTGGCTACACCTTC.

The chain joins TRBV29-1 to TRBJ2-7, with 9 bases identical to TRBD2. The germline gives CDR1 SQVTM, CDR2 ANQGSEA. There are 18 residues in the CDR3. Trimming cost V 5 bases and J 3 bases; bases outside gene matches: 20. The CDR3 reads CSVLLGGGRLAELYEQYF. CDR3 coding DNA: TGCAGCGTTCTGCTCGGGGGGGGACGACTAGCGGAACTCTACGAGCAGTACTTC.

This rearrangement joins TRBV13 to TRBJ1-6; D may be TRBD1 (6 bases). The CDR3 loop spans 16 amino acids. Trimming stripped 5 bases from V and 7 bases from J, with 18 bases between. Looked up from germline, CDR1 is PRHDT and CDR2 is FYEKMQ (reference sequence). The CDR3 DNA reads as TGTGCCAGCAGCCAAAATACCGGGACAAGAAATTCACCCCTCCACTTT. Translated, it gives CASSQNTGTRNSPLHF.